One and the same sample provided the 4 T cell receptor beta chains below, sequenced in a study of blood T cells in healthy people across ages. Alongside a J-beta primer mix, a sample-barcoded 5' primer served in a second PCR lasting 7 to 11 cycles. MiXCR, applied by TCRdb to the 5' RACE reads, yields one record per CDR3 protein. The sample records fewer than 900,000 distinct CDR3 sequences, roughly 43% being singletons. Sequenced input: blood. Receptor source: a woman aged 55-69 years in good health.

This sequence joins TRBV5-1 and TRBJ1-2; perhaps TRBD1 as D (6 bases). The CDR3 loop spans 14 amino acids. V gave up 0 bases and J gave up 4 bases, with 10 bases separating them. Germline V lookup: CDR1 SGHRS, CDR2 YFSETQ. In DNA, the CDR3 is TGCGCCAGCAGCTTGGAGGACAGCTCCTATGGCTACACCTTC. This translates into CASSLEDSSYGYTF. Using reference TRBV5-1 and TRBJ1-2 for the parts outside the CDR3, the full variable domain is KAGVTQTPRYLIKTRGQQVTLSCSPISGHRSVSWYQQTPGQGLQFLFEYFSETQRNKGNFPGRFSGRQFSNSRSEMNVSTLELGDSALYLCASSLEDSSYGYTFGSGTRLTVV.

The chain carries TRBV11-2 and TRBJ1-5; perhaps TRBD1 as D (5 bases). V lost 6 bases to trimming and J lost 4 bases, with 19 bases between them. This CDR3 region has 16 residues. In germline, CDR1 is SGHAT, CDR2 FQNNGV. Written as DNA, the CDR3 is TGTGCCAGCAGTTTCATTAGTGGGACTCGGAATCAGCCCCAGCATTTT. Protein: CASSFISGTRNQPQHF.

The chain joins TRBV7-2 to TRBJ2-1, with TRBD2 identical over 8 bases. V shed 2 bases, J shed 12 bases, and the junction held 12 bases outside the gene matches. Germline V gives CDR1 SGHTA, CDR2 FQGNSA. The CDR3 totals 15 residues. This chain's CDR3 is CASSLLTSGPTVQFF. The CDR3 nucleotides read TGTGCCAGCAGCTTACTCACTAGCGGCCCTACCGTGCAGTTCTTC. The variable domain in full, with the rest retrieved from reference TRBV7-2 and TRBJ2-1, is GAGVSQSPSNKVTEKGKDVELRCDPISGHTALYWYRQSLGQGLEFLIYFQGNSAPDKSGLPSDRFSAERTGGSVSTLTIQRTQQEDSAVYLCASSLLTSGPTVQFFGPGTRLTVL.

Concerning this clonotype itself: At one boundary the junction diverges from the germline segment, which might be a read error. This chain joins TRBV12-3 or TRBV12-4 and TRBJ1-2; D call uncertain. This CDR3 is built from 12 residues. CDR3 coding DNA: TGTACCAGCAGTCCGCCCCCGGGTGGCTACACCTTC. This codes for CTSSPPPGGYTF.